This is a list of T cell receptor beta chains from one sample in a study of identical twins. Via MiXCR, TCRdb re-called the 5' RACE reads, giving one row per CDR3 protein. The sample records a few hundred thousand distinct CDR3 sequences, approximately 12% being singletons. These data are also associated with another study on yellow fever vaccine responses in identical twins.

Sequencing used memory (CD45RO+) T cells sorted from blood. These receptors were collected from a young woman in good health. The CDR3 runs from the conserved cysteine through the conserved F or W. The D gene is left open where the match is weak. Only part of the rows carry a size: once, few, many, or a class if the clone is expanded.

J gene: TRBJ1-5
CDR3 length: 14
clone size: few
D gene: .
V gene: TRBV20-1
CDR3 protein: CSATYSTSNQPQHF
CDR3 DNA: TGCAGTGCTACGTACAGTACGAGCAATCAGCCCCAGCATTTT

J gene: TRBJ2-1
CDR3 length: 16
clone size: .
D gene: .
V gene: TRBV3-1
CDR3 protein: CASSRGLRGVRNEQFF
CDR3 DNA: TGTGCCAGCAGCCGCGGGCTTAGGGGGGTTAGGAATGAGCAGTTCTTC

J gene: TRBJ2-2
CDR3 length: 16
clone size: few
D gene: TRBD2
V gene: TRBV20-1
CDR3 protein: CSASDGGGIGTGELFF
CDR3 DNA: TGCAGTGCCTCCGATGGGGGGGGTATAGGGACCGGGGAGCTGTTTTTT

J gene: TRBJ2-2
CDR3 length: 15
clone size: .
D gene: TRBD1
V gene: TRBV5-1
CDR3 protein: CASSQGTANTGELFF
CDR3 DNA: TGCGCCAGCAGCCAAGGGACAGCGAACACCGGGGAGCTGTTTTTT

J gene: TRBJ2-1
CDR3 length: 15
clone size: .
D gene: TRBD2
V gene: TRBV14
CDR3 protein: CASSQFQRGYNEQFF
CDR3 DNA: TGTGCCAGCAGCCAATTCCAGCGGGGCTACAATGAGCAGTTCTTC

J gene: TRBJ1-2
CDR3 length: 12
clone size: few
D gene: .
V gene: TRBV29-1
CDR3 protein: CSVELGNYGYTF
CDR3 DNA: TGCAGCGTTGAACTGGGAAACTATGGCTACACCTTC

J gene: TRBJ1-4
CDR3 length: 13
clone size: .
D gene: .
V gene: TRBV12-3/TRBV12-4
CDR3 protein: CASGGPKWGKLFF
CDR3 DNA: TGTGCCAGCGGAGGCCCCAAGTGGGGGAAACTGTTTTTT

J gene: TRBJ1-3
CDR3 length: 15
clone size: .
D gene: .
V gene: TRBV7-2
CDR3 protein: CASSFDTTSGNTIYF
CDR3 DNA: TGTGCCAGCAGCTTTGACACGACCTCTGGAAACACCATATATTTT

J gene: TRBJ2-7
CDR3 length: 17
clone size: few
D gene: .
V gene: TRBV18
CDR3 protein: CASSPGTGNRVLYEQYF
CDR3 DNA: TGTGCCAGCTCACCGGGAACAGGGAATCGGGTCCTCTACGAGCAGTACTTC

J gene: TRBJ2-5
CDR3 length: 17
clone size: few
D gene: .
V gene: TRBV30
CDR3 protein: CAWSSYLPGASLETQYF
CDR3 DNA: TGTGCCTGGAGTTCATACTTACCGGGAGCAAGCTTGGAGACCCAGTACTTC

J gene: TRBJ1-5
CDR3 length: 13
clone size: many
D gene: .
V gene: TRBV10-3
CDR3 protein: CAITDRRGQPQHF
CDR3 DNA: TGTGCCATCACAGACAGGCGGGGTCAGCCCCAGCATTTT

J gene: TRBJ2-1
CDR3 length: 13
clone size: many
D gene: .
V gene: TRBV12-3/TRBV12-4
CDR3 protein: CASSYSLANEQFF
CDR3 DNA: TGTGCCAGCAGTTATTCACTAGCCAATGAGCAGTTCTTC

J gene: TRBJ2-2
CDR3 length: 15
clone size: few
D gene: TRBD1
V gene: TRBV11-2
CDR3 protein: CASSHRQGFTGELFF
CDR3 DNA: TGTGCCAGCAGCCACCGACAGGGATTTACCGGGGAGCTGTTTTTT

J gene: TRBJ2-7
CDR3 length: 13
clone size: few
D gene: TRBD1
V gene: TRBV10-3
CDR3 protein: CASYGTGAYEQYF
CDR3 DNA: TGTGCCTCCTACGGGACAGGGGCTTACGAGCAGTACTTC

J gene: TRBJ2-3
CDR3 length: 17
clone size: .
D gene: TRBD2
V gene: TRBV4-2
CDR3 protein: CASTLGPTSEIPDTQYF
CDR3 DNA: TGTGCCAGCACCCTGGGGCCGACTAGCGAAATTCCAGATACGCAGTATTTT

J gene: TRBJ1-6
CDR3 length: 15
clone size: .
D gene: .
V gene: TRBV28
CDR3 protein: CASSSTGGRSSPLHF
CDR3 DNA: TGTGCCAGCAGTTCCACAGGCGGCCGGAGTTCACCCCTCCACTTT

J gene: TRBJ1-1
CDR3 length: 18
clone size: .
D gene: .
V gene: TRBV5-6
CDR3 protein: CAISPELPPWALNTEAFF
CDR3 DNA: TGTGCCATCAGCCCCGAGCTCCCCCCATGGGCCCTGAACACTGAAGCTTTCTTT

J gene: TRBJ1-6
CDR3 length: 16
clone size: .
D gene: .
V gene: TRBV5-5
CDR3 protein: CASSLGGRTYNSPLHF
CDR3 DNA: TGTGCCAGCAGCTTGGGGGGGAGGACCTATAATTCACCCCTCCACTTT

J gene: TRBJ2-7
CDR3 length: 13
clone size: many
D gene: .
V gene: TRBV29-1
CDR3 protein: CSVKLLGAYEQYF
CDR3 DNA: TGCAGCGTTAAGCTGCTTGGAGCCTACGAGCAGTACTTC

J gene: TRBJ2-7
CDR3 length: 16
clone size: .
D gene: .
V gene: TRBV5-1
CDR3 protein: CASSLAGSLAPYEQYF
CDR3 DNA: TGCGCCAGCAGCTTGGCCGGCAGTCTGGCTCCCTACGAGCAGTACTTC

J gene: TRBJ2-3
CDR3 length: 16
clone size: few
D gene: TRBD2
V gene: TRBV2
CDR3 protein: CASSQTTSGSTDTQYF
CDR3 DNA: TGTGCCAGCAGCCAGACGACTAGCGGGAGCACAGATACGCAGTATTTT

J gene: TRBJ2-5
CDR3 length: 15
clone size: many
D gene: TRBD1
V gene: TRBV5-1
CDR3 protein: CASSWTGGWEETQYF
CDR3 DNA: TGCGCCAGCAGCTGGACAGGGGGCTGGGAAGAGACCCAGTACTTC

J gene: TRBJ2-5
CDR3 length: 15
clone size: few
D gene: TRBD2
V gene: TRBV6-1
CDR3 protein: CASRPIAGGLGTQYF
CDR3 DNA: TGTGCCAGCAGGCCCATAGCGGGGGGGCTAGGGACCCAGTACTTC

J gene: TRBJ2-7
CDR3 length: 15
clone size: .
D gene: TRBD1
V gene: TRBV28
CDR3 protein: CASSLPGQFGYEQYF
CDR3 DNA: TGTGCCAGCAGTTTACCGGGACAGTTTGGCTACGAGCAGTACTTC

J gene: TRBJ1-1
CDR3 length: 14
clone size: .
D gene: .
V gene: TRBV28
CDR3 protein: CASSSGPLNTEAFF
CDR3 DNA: TGTGCCAGCAGTTCAGGGCCCTTGAACACTGAAGCTTTCTTT

J gene: TRBJ2-7
CDR3 length: 12
clone size: few
D gene: .
V gene: TRBV18
CDR3 protein: CASSRSSEEQYF
CDR3 DNA: TGTGCCAGCTCCCGTTCCTCTGAGGAGCAGTACTTC

J gene: TRBJ1-6
CDR3 length: 15
clone size: .
D gene: .
V gene: TRBV20-1
CDR3 protein: CSARDDQGNNSPLHF
CDR3 DNA: TGCAGTGCTAGAGATGACCAGGGGAACAATTCACCCCTCCACTTT

J gene: TRBJ2-3
CDR3 length: 16
clone size: few
D gene: .
V gene: TRBV5-1
CDR3 protein: CASSQDSGSGGDTQYF
CDR3 DNA: TGCGCCAGCAGCCAAGACTCGGGGAGTGGCGGGGATACGCAGTATTTT

J gene: TRBJ2-2
CDR3 length: 14
clone size: .
D gene: .
V gene: TRBV7-2
CDR3 protein: CASTRRGSDGELFF
CDR3 DNA: TGTGCCAGCACCCGGAGGGGGTCCGACGGGGAGCTGTTTTTT

J gene: TRBJ2-1
CDR3 length: 14
clone size: .
D gene: .
V gene: TRBV10-1
CDR3 protein: CASRPSGIYNEQFF
CDR3 DNA: TGCGCCAGCAGGCCCTCGGGAATTTACAATGAGCAGTTCTTC

J gene: TRBJ2-2
CDR3 length: 11
clone size: .
D gene: .
V gene: TRBV4-1
CDR3 protein: CASSQVGELFF
CDR3 DNA: TGCGCCAGCAGCCAGGTGGGGGAGCTGTTTTTT

J gene: TRBJ2-3
CDR3 length: 17
clone size: few
D gene: .
V gene: TRBV5-1
CDR3 protein: CASTPGGGTGSTDTQYF
CDR3 DNA: TGCGCCAGCACCCCCGGGGGGGGGACAGGGAGCACAGATACGCAGTATTTT

J gene: TRBJ2-3
CDR3 length: 13
clone size: .
D gene: .
V gene: TRBV6-1
CDR3 protein: CASSRTFTDTQYF
CDR3 DNA: TGTGCCAGCAGCCGCACTTTCACAGATACGCAGTATTTT

J gene: TRBJ2-1
CDR3 length: 15
clone size: .
D gene: .
V gene: TRBV6-4
CDR3 protein: CASSEAGRSYNEQFF
CDR3 DNA: TGTGCCAGCAGTGAGGCGGGACGCTCCTACAATGAGCAGTTCTTC

J gene: TRBJ1-5
CDR3 length: 14
clone size: few
D gene: .
V gene: TRBV7-2
CDR3 protein: CASSRPGTNQPQHF
CDR3 DNA: TGTGCCAGCTCACGACCGGGAACCAATCAGCCCCAGCATTTT

J gene: TRBJ1-5
CDR3 length: 14
clone size: many
D gene: .
V gene: TRBV12-3/TRBV12-4
CDR3 protein: CASSSEGGNQPQHF
CDR3 DNA: TGTGCCAGCAGTTCAGAGGGTGGGAATCAGCCCCAGCATTTT

J gene: TRBJ2-5
CDR3 length: 16
clone size: once
D gene: .
V gene: TRBV12-5
CDR3 protein: CASGFHFMGTGETQYF
CDR3 DNA: TGTGCTAGTGGTTTCCATTTTATGGGCACGGGAGAGACCCAGTACTTC

J gene: TRBJ2-1
CDR3 length: 17
clone size: .
D gene: TRBD2
V gene: TRBV4-2
CDR3 protein: CASSQDQDSGGYNEQFF
CDR3 DNA: TGTGCCAGCAGCCAAGATCAGGATAGCGGGGGTTACAATGAGCAGTTCTTC

J gene: TRBJ2-1
CDR3 length: 16
clone size: many
D gene: .
V gene: TRBV7-2
CDR3 protein: CASSLTRDSRATEQFF
CDR3 DNA: TGTGCCAGCAGTCTAACGCGGGACTCTAGAGCTACTGAGCAGTTCTTC

J gene: TRBJ2-2
CDR3 length: 17
clone size: few
D gene: .
V gene: TRBV11-2
CDR3 protein: CASSLLGGSSNTGELFF
CDR3 DNA: TGTGCCAGCAGCCTATTGGGTGGCAGTTCGAACACCGGGGAGCTGTTTTTT

J gene: TRBJ2-7
CDR3 length: 15
clone size: few
D gene: TRBD1
V gene: TRBV6-5
CDR3 protein: CASRYRDRGFYEQYF
CDR3 DNA: TGTGCCAGCAGATACCGGGACAGGGGTTTCTACGAGCAGTACTTC

J gene: TRBJ2-1
CDR3 length: 11
clone size: .
D gene: .
V gene: TRBV3-1
CDR3 protein: CASSQSQEQFF
CDR3 DNA: TGTGCCAGCAGCCAATCCCAAGAGCAGTTCTTC

J gene: TRBJ2-3
CDR3 length: 12
clone size: few
D gene: .
V gene: TRBV20-1
CDR3 protein: CSASEEYGTQYF
CDR3 DNA: TGCAGTGCTAGTGAGGAGTATGGTACGCAGTATTTT

J gene: TRBJ2-2
CDR3 length: 14
clone size: many
D gene: .
V gene: TRBV6-2/TRBV6-3
CDR3 protein: CASSYSEETGELFF
CDR3 DNA: TGTGCCAGCAGTTACTCAGAAGAGACGGGGGAGCTGTTTTTT

J gene: TRBJ2-1
CDR3 length: 12
clone size: few
D gene: .
V gene: TRBV30
CDR3 protein: CAQVRQTNEQFF
CDR3 DNA: TGTGCCCAAGTGAGACAGACCAATGAGCAGTTCTTC

J gene: TRBJ2-2
CDR3 length: 14
clone size: few
D gene: TRBD1
V gene: TRBV7-2
CDR3 protein: CASKGQGGTGELFF
CDR3 DNA: TGTGCCAGCAAGGGACAGGGGGGCACCGGGGAGCTGTTTTTT

J gene: TRBJ1-2
CDR3 length: 12
clone size: many
D gene: TRBD1
V gene: TRBV20-1
CDR3 protein: CSATEGGIGYTF
CDR3 DNA: TGCAGTGCCACAGAAGGGGGCATCGGCTACACCTTC

J gene: TRBJ1-5
CDR3 length: 18
clone size: .
D gene: .
V gene: TRBV21-1
CDR3 protein: CASSKVYSRLWSNQPQHF
CDR3 DNA: TGTGCCAGCAGCAAAGTATATTCCCGTTTGTGGAGCAATCAGCCCCAGCATTTT

J gene: TRBJ2-4
CDR3 length: 18
clone size: .
D gene: .
V gene: TRBV11-1
CDR3 protein: CASSQGGGGALAKNIQYF
CDR3 DNA: TGTGCCAGCAGTCAGGGTGGCGGAGGGGCTCTAGCCAAAAACATTCAGTACTTC

J gene: TRBJ2-1
CDR3 length: 10
clone size: .
D gene: .
V gene: TRBV29-1
CDR3 protein: CSVGGNEQFF
CDR3 DNA: TGCAGCGTTGGAGGGAATGAGCAGTTCTTC

J gene: TRBJ2-7
CDR3 length: 15
clone size: few
D gene: .
V gene: TRBV20-1
CDR3 protein: CSASNSAGRSYEQYF
CDR3 DNA: TGCAGTGCAAGCAATAGCGCGGGCCGATCCTACGAGCAGTACTTC

J gene: TRBJ2-3
CDR3 length: 17
clone size: many
D gene: TRBD2
V gene: TRBV5-1
CDR3 protein: CASSKGTSGSSTDTQYF
CDR3 DNA: TGCGCCAGCAGCAAAGGGACTAGCGGGTCGAGCACAGATACGCAGTATTTT

J gene: TRBJ2-2
CDR3 length: 19
clone size: few
D gene: TRBD2
V gene: TRBV5-1
CDR3 protein: CASSTWTSGGAANTGELFF
CDR3 DNA: TGCGCCAGCAGCACCTGGACTAGCGGGGGGGCCGCGAACACCGGGGAGCTGTTTTTT

J gene: TRBJ2-2
CDR3 length: 18
clone size: .
D gene: TRBD2
V gene: TRBV28
CDR3 protein: CASSFNGLAGGNTGELFF
CDR3 DNA: TGTGCCAGCAGTTTCAACGGACTAGCGGGAGGCAACACCGGGGAGCTGTTTTTT

J gene: TRBJ2-3
CDR3 length: 17
clone size: few
D gene: TRBD2
V gene: TRBV10-3
CDR3 protein: CAISGGSVASGTDTQYF
CDR3 DNA: TGTGCCATCAGTGGGGGTAGTGTGGCTAGCGGAACAGATACGCAGTATTTT